Below are 29 T cell receptor beta chains sequenced from a single sample in a study of T cells in tuberculosis. Measured with immunoSEQ multiplex PCR; TCRdb has only the in-frame clones, and not every one. The table lists roughly 34,000 clones, about 90% of them singletons. Sequenced sample: PBMCs. These receptors were obtained from a donor aged 10 to 29 with latent tuberculosis or without tuberculosis infection. Some clones in this sample may be carry-over from other donors' samples.

The V and J genes are TRBV18 and TRBJ2-3; D is possibly TRBD1 (6 bases). The V gene's germline CDR1 is KGHSH and CDR2 LQKENI. The germline V and J ends were trimmed by 5 bases and 2 bases, with 17 bases remaining between them. The CDR3 has 16 amino acids. Here the CDR3 DNA reads TGTGCCAGCTCAACCCAGGGGCATGGTTACACAGATACGCAGTATTTT. Translated: CASSTQGHGYTDTQYF.

This clone was seen only once. V and J are TRBV9 and TRBJ1-1; TRBD1 matches 9 bases. Germline V gene sequence: CDR1 SGDLS, CDR2 YYNGEE. V lost 3 bases to trimming and J lost 11 bases; unmatched junction nucleotides: 5. The CDR3 runs 12 residues. CDR3 loop: CASSARQGEAFF. The DNA for the CDR3 is TGTGCCAGCAGCGCCCGACAGGGGGAGGCTTTCTTT.

This chain uses TRBV13 with TRBJ1-1; D ambiguous. CDR1 is PRHDT, CDR2 FYEKMQ, per germline (reference sequence). V dropped 5 bases and J dropped 8 bases, with 15 bases sitting between them. This CDR3 region has 13 residues. The CDR3 loop reads CASSQEVGREAFF. In nucleotides, the CDR3 is TGTGCCAGCAGCCAGGAGGTCGGACGAGAAGCTTTCTTT.

Only a few counts were recorded for this clone. CDR3: CASSFGPSGIAQYF. The DNA of the CDR3 is TGTGCCAGCAGCTTTGGCCCGTCGGGGATTGCGCAGTATTTT. The chain recombines TRBV7-9 with TRBJ2-3; D is possibly TRBD2 (5 bases). Trimming took 3 bases from V and 10 from J, leaving 17 bases between them. The CDR3 contains 14 residues. Germline V CDR1 and CDR2: SEHNR, FQNEAQ (reference sequence).

The rearrangement joins TRBV14 to TRBJ1-2; D is ambiguous. V was clipped by 4 bases and J by 0 bases, with 15 bases between them. The CDR3 is 16 residues long. CDR1 is SGHDN, CDR2 FVKESK, per germline. CDR3 amino acids: CASSPWTGWTNYGYTF. The CDR3 DNA reads TGTGCCAGCAGCCCCTGGACGGGGTGGACTAACTATGGCTACACCTTC. Combining the CDR3 with reference TRBV14 and TRBJ1-2 gives the whole variable domain EAGVTQFPSHSVIEKGQTVTLRCDPISGHDNLYWYRRVMGKEIKFLLHFVKESKQDESGMPNNRFLAERTGGTYSTLKVQPAELEDSGVYFCASSPWTGWTNYGYTFGSGTRLTVV.

The V gene is TRBV10-1, the J gene TRBJ2-7, with D possibly being TRBD2 (6 bases). Germline assignment: CDR1 WNHNN and CDR2 SYGVQD (reference sequence). The CDR3 length is 15 residues. Trimming removed 0 bases at V and 3 bases at J, with 12 bases between. The CDR3 DNA sequence: TGCGCCAGCAGTGAGTCGATGTGGCGGGGCTACGAGCAGTACTTC. Amino acids: CASSESMWRGYEQYF.

As to this clone: The junction shows a germline mismatch at one end, possibly a read error. The chain uses TRBV25-1 and TRBJ1-1; D unclear. CDR3 length equals 11 residues. Germline CDR1 and CDR2: MGHDK and SYGVNS. The CDR3 bases are TGTGCCAGCAGTGAGGGCTTGCGCAGGCTCTTT. Its translation: CASSEGLRRLF.

The chain couples TRBV6-5 to TRBJ2-1, with D hard to call. The CDR3 consists of 14 residues. The germline gives CDR1 MNHEY, CDR2 SVGAGI. The ends were cut back, 2 bases at V and 8 bases at J, with 13 bases in the middle. As DNA, the CDR3 is TGTGCCAGCAGTTACCAGGCCCTTTACCATGAGCAGTTCTTC. It is translated as CASSYQALYHEQFF.

The rearrangement joins TRBV28 to TRBJ2-1; 8 bases agree with TRBD2. V was pared by 2 bases and J by 1 base, with 10 bases of the junction left unmatched. The CDR3 is 18 amino acids. Germline lookup yields CDR1 MDHEN and CDR2 SYDVKM. CDR3 sequence: CASSLLKGSGSSYNEQFF. CDR3 nucleotides: TGTGCCAGCAGTTTACTTAAGGGGAGCGGGAGTTCCTACAATGAGCAGTTCTTC.

This clone occurred once. The rearrangement uses TRBV10-2 and TRBJ1-2; TRBD1 aligns across 7 bases. V shed 6 bases and J 7 bases; nucleotides not matched to a gene: 11. CDR1 and CDR2 from the germline V gene are WSHSY and SAAADI. CDR3 length equals 14 residues. The CDR3 spells CASSPGEGAGGYTF. The CDR3 DNA reads TGCGCCAGCAGCCCAGGCGAGGGGGCCGGTGGCTACACCTTC.

The chain combines TRBV30 with TRBJ1-2; D possibly corresponds to TRBD1 (6 bases). The germline V gene has CDR1 GTSNPN and CDR2 SVGIG (reference sequence). Trimming shortened V by 3 bases and J by 7 bases, and 15 bases separated the two germline ends. The CDR3 loop spans 13 amino acids. Written as DNA, the CDR3 is TGTGCCTGGAGGACCGGGACGACAGGTGGCTACACCTTC. It encodes CAWRTGTTGGYTF. The full variable domain, with the rest looked up from reference TRBV30 and TRBJ1-2, is SQTIHQWPATLVQPVGSPLSLECTVEGTSNPNLYWYRQAAGRGLQLLFYSVGIGQISSEVPQNLSASRPQDRQFILSSKKLLLSDSGFYLCAWRTGTTGGYTFGSGTRLTVV.

The chain employs TRBV2 and TRBJ2-1, with 7 bases fitting TRBD2. After removal of 2 bases from V and 6 bases from J, the junction contained 4 bases not matched to a gene. This CDR3 has 14 amino acids. Looked up from germline, CDR1 is SNHLY and CDR2 is FYNNEI. This chain's CDR3 is CASSERTSGNEQFF. The CDR3 coding sequence is TGTGCCAGCAGTGAAAGGACTAGTGGCAATGAGCAGTTCTTC.

The CDR3 nucleotides read TGTGCCAGCAGTGAGGGACAGCCCTCTGGAAACACCATATATTTT. Translating gives CASSEGQPSGNTIYF. This chain connects TRBV6-1 to TRBJ1-3; 7 bases map to TRBD1. Germline V gene sequence: CDR1 MNHNS, CDR2 SASEGT. With 3 bases clipped from V and 0 bases from J, the junction kept 2 bases outside the gene matches. This CDR3 is built from 15 residues.

This clone was seen a handful of times. V and J are TRBV19 and TRBJ1-1; D uncertain. This CDR3 region has 13 residues. In germline, CDR1 is LNHDA, CDR2 SQIVND (reference sequence). V lost 5 bases and J lost 1, with 8 bases in between. CDR3 residues: CASSERANTEAFF. As DNA, the CDR3 is TGTGCCAGTAGTGAGAGGGCGAACACTGAAGCTTTCTTT.

On this clone: The junction departs from the called germline gene at one end, perhaps through a read error. The chain is built from TRBV25-1 and TRBJ1-5; no definite D call. Germline CDR1 reads MGHDK; CDR2 reads SYGVNS. The length of the CDR3 is 12 residues. CDR3 DNA sequence: TGCAAGAGCAGTGAGGGTAATCAGCCCCAGCATTTT. Amino acid sequence: CKSSEGNQPQHF.

The chain has TRBV19 and TRBJ2-1; 7 nucleotides align to TRBD2. The CDR3 runs 17 residues. V lost 6 bases to trimming and J lost 4 bases; unmatched junction nucleotides: 15. Germline CDR1 LNHDA, CDR2 SQIVND (reference sequence). The CDR3 loop is CASSLPWTGGPYNEQFF. CDR3 nucleotides: TGTGCCAGTAGCCTCCCCTGGACGGGAGGTCCTTACAATGAGCAGTTCTTC.

V gene TRBV25-1 combines with J gene TRBJ2-3; 10 bases are shared with TRBD2. The germline V gene encodes CDR1 MGHDK and CDR2 SYGVNS. V was clipped by 4 bases and J by 4 bases; unmatched bases: 2. This CDR3 contains 14 residues. CDR3 in amino acids: CASSGAGGADTQYF. The DNA of the CDR3 is TGTGCCAGCAGTGGAGCGGGAGGGGCAGATACGCAGTATTTT. The full variable domain, its missing parts supplied by reference TRBV25-1 and TRBJ2-3, is EADIYQTPRYLVIGTGKKITLECSQTMGHDKMYWYQQDPGMELHLIHYSYGVNSTEKGDLSSESTVSRIRTEHFPLTLESARPSHTSQYLCASSGAGGADTQYFGPGTRLTVL.

The chain employs TRBV15 and TRBJ1-2; 10 bases align to TRBD1. The ends lost 0 bases at V and 0 bases at J; junction bases unmatched: 19. CDR1 and CDR2 (germline): LNHNV, YYDKDF (reference sequence). This CDR3 is 22 amino acids long. In DNA form, the CDR3 reads TGTGCCACCAGCAGAGATTACGGGACAGGGGCCACCCTTCCTCCAACTAACTATGGCTACACCTTC. This codes for CATSRDYGTGATLPPTNYGYTF.

The gene calls are TRBV5-1 and TRBJ1-1; 8 nucleotides line up with TRBD1. Trimming removed 0 bases from V and 10 bases from J; junction bases left unmatched: 5. Germline CDR1 and CDR2: SGHRS and YFSETQ. The CDR3 runs to 13 residues. The CDR3 DNA follows: TGCGCCAGCAGCTTGGGGCAGGGGGCGGGAGCTTTCTTT. Encoded protein: CASSLGQGAGAFF.

This chain joins TRBV2 and TRBJ2-1; 10 bases fit TRBD2. The CDR3 totals 16 residues. V lost 3 bases to trimming and J lost 9 bases; unmatched junction nucleotides: 11. From germline, CDR1 is SNHLY and CDR2 FYNNEI. The CDR3 reads CASSDEGTSAVGEQFF. The CDR3 region has the DNA TGTGCCAGCAGTGATGAGGGGACTAGCGCGGTCGGTGAGCAGTTCTTC.

This chain connects TRBV6-5 to TRBJ1-1; TRBD1 agrees at 10 bases. Germline V gene sequence: CDR1 MNHEY, CDR2 SVGAGI. CDR3 size: 15 residues. Unmatched junction bases numbered 6, after V lost 4 bases and J lost 4 bases. CDR3 sequence (DNA): TGTGCCAGCAGTTTTCGGGACAGGGGACGCACTGAAGCTTTCTTT. Translation: CASSFRDRGRTEAFF.

The chain has TRBV7-6 and TRBJ1-1; TRBD1 matches at 7 bases. CDR1 is SGHVS and CDR2 is FNYEAQ in the germline V gene. The CDR3 sequence is 16 residues long. The ends lost 5 bases at V and 5 bases at J; junction bases unmatched: 14. CDR3 coding DNA: TGTGCCAGCAGCGCCACAAGACAGGGAGAGAGGACTGAAGCTTTCTTT. It specifies CASSATRQGERTEAFF. Full variable domain (rest looked up from reference TRBV7-6 and TRBJ1-1): GAGVSQSPRYKVTKRGQDVALRCDPISGHVSLYWYRQALGQGPEFLTYFNYEAQQDKSGLPNDRFSAERPEGSISTLTIQRTEQRDSAMYRCASSATRQGERTEAFFGQGTRLTVV.

The rearrangement links TRBV2 to TRBJ1-3, with 8 bases lining up with TRBD1. Per germline, CDR1 SNHLY and CDR2 FYNNEI. The CDR3 sequence is 16 residues long. The trim removed 5 bases at V and 3 bases at J, leaving 9 bases unmatched. The CDR3 nucleotides read TGTGCCAGCAGTAGGAGCAGGGGGCAGTTTGGAAACACCATATATTTT. Translation gives CASSRSRGQFGNTIYF.

This clone has only one observation. The chain joins TRBV2 to TRBJ2-1, with 9 bases lining up with TRBD1. Losses at the gene ends were 7 bases for V and 9 bases for J; bases not matched to a gene: 10. Germline assignment: CDR1 SNHLY and CDR2 FYNNEI. CDR3 length equals 14 residues. The CDR3 loop is CASKTGTGFSEQFF. In DNA, the CDR3 is TGTGCCAGCAAAACCGGGACAGGGTTCAGTGAGCAGTTCTTC.

The V and J genes are TRBV2 and TRBJ1-1, with a weak D call TRBD1 (6 bases). V was shortened by 6 bases and J by 0 bases, with 17 bases between the two germline ends. Germline V lookup: CDR1 SNHLY, CDR2 FYNNEI. CDR3 length: 16 residues. CDR3 sequence (DNA): TGTGCCAGCAGGGGGGGGCAGGGAGACATGAACACTGAAGCTTTCTTT. Protein: CASRGGQGDMNTEAFF.

This sequence joins TRBV2 and TRBJ1-2, with 7 positions matching TRBD1. The CDR3 totals 15 residues. CDR1 and CDR2 (germline): SNHLY, FYNNEI. With V trimmed by 4 bases and J by 4 bases, 9 bases remained unmatched. The CDR3, as DNA: TGTGCCAGCAGTGGCGTCGGGACAGACCTCTATGGCTACACCTTC. Its protein is CASSGVGTDLYGYTF.

The chain uses TRBV10-3 and TRBJ1-2, with unresolved D. The CDR3 has 13 residues. V was trimmed by 2 bases and J by 4 bases, leaving 8 bases between them. Looked up from germline, CDR1 is ENHRY and CDR2 is SYGVKD. CDR3 residues: CAISEASAYGYTF. Written as DNA, the CDR3 is TGTGCCATCAGTGAGGCCAGTGCCTATGGCTACACCTTC.

V usage is TRBV2 and J usage is TRBJ2-2; the match to TRBD1 covers 7 bases. Trimming took 9 bases from V and 4 from J; bases not matched to a gene: 14. Germline lookup yields CDR1 SNHLY and CDR2 FYNNEI. The CDR3 covers 16 residues. The CDR3 coding sequence is TGTGCCAGTAGCGACGACAGGGATTCCGTCACCGGGGAGCTGTTTTTT. It codes for CASSDDRDSVTGELFF.

The gene calls are TRBV27 and TRBJ1-6; TRBD1 might be the D (6 bases). There are 15 residues in the CDR3. The V gene lost 3 bases and the J gene lost 7 bases, with 13 bases spanning the gap. The germline CDR1 and CDR2 sequences are MNHEY and SMNVEV (reference sequence). The CDR3 region has the DNA TGTGCCAGCAGTTTCCTCCAGGGGAGCAATTCACCCCTCCACTTT. Translation gives CASSFLQGSNSPLHF.